What follows are 9 T cell receptor beta chains derived from one specimen sequenced in a study of CD8 T cells in Susac syndrome. Random hexamers primed reverse transcription of about 0.5 to 1 ug RNA. TCRdb itself ran the immunoSEQ multiplex PCR reads through MiXCR, one entry per CDR3 protein. The repertoire consists of over 150,000 distinct CDR3 sequences, with about 94% occurring once and the leading ten covering approximately 0.099%. What was sequenced was CD4+ T cells from PBMCs. These receptors originate from a human donor with Susac syndrome.

A single count supports this clonotype. The final CDR3 position lacks the conserved phenylalanine or tryptophan, pointing to a likely read error. V is TRBV20-1 and J is TRBJ2-1; 10 nucleotides line up with TRBD2. Germline V gene sequence: CDR1 DFQATT, CDR2 SNEGSKA (reference sequence). With V trimmed by 2 bases and J by 8 bases, 15 bases remained unmatched. CDR3 length: 17 amino acids. The CDR3: CSARSRGHSGGTYEQFL. DNA for the CDR3: TGCAGTGCTAGATCCCGGGGGCATAGCGGGGGGACCTATGAGCAGTTCCTC.

This CDR3 reads CASSPPGSGNTIYF. CDR3 DNA sequence: TGTGCCAGCAGTCCTCCAGGGTCTGGAAACACCATATATTTT. This rearrangement joins TRBV12-3 or TRBV12-4 to TRBJ1-3, with D tentatively TRBD1 (5 bases). V lost 5 bases and J 1 base, leaving 9 bases between the germline ends. CDR3 size: 14 residues.

This sequence joins TRBV4-2 and TRBJ2-5; no firm D call. V shed 5 bases and J shed 3 bases, with 7 bases lying between them. This CDR3 is built from 12 residues. Germline V gene data show CDR1 as LGHNA and CDR2 as YNFKEQ. CDR3 DNA sequence: TGTGCCAGCAGCGGCTACGAAGAGACCCAGTACTTC. Amino acid sequence: CASSGYEETQYF.

The chain combines TRBV20-1 with TRBJ2-2; the D is unclear. The V end lost 1 base, the J end lost 8 bases, and 5 bases lay between the germline ends. Per the germline V gene, CDR1 is DFQATT and CDR2 is SNEGSKA (reference sequence). The CDR3 is made up of 11 amino acids. This chain's CDR3 is CSARGAGELFF. CDR3 nucleotide sequence: TGCAGTGCTAGAGGGGCAGGGGAGCTGTTTTTT.

The genes are TRBV29-1 and TRBJ2-5; D uncertain. V lost 3 bases and J 3 bases, leaving 5 bases between the germline ends. This CDR3 comprises 11 residues. The germline gives CDR1 SQVTM, CDR2 ANQGSEA. The CDR3 sequence is CSVDGEETQYF. For the CDR3, the DNA is TGCAGCGTTGACGGTGAAGAGACCCAGTACTTC.

The chain has TRBV12-3 or TRBV12-4 and TRBJ1-3, with D unresolved. The CDR3 runs 11 residues. The ends were cut back, 3 bases at V and 8 bases at J, with 5 bases in the middle. Here the CDR3 DNA reads TGTGCCAGCAGTTTTTTGGACACCATATATTTT. Amino acid sequence: CASSFLDTIYF.

The genes are TRBV20-1 and TRBJ2-5, with 8 bases identical to TRBD2. This CDR3 is built from 14 residues. The V gene end was trimmed by 6 bases and the J gene end by 3 bases; junction bases not matched to a gene: 9. CDR1 is DFQATT and CDR2 is SNEGSKA in the germline V gene (reference sequence). CDR3 residues: CSAEPGGPKETQYF. CDR3 bases: TGCAGTGCGGAACCGGGGGGGCCAAAAGAGACCCAGTACTTC.

J is TRBJ1-2 and V is TRBV24-1; D possibly corresponds to TRBD1 (5 bases). The germline V and J ends were trimmed by 2 bases and 8 bases, with 11 bases remaining between them. Germline V CDR1 and CDR2: KGHDR, SFDVKD. This CDR3 region has 13 residues. The CDR3: CATSDSGRGGYTF. DNA for the CDR3: TGTGCCACCAGTGATTCGGGACGAGGGGGCTACACCTTC.

The chain uses TRBV12-3 or TRBV12-4 and TRBJ1-4; 10 bases map to TRBD1. The CDR3 totals 14 residues. The V gene end was trimmed by 7 bases and the J gene end by 8 bases; junction bases not matched to a gene: 7. CDR3 sequence (DNA): TGTGCCAGCACCAAGGACAGGGGGGGAGAAAAACTGTTTTTT. Translated: CASTKDRGGEKLFF.